The 24 T cell receptor beta chains below all came from one sample that was sequenced in a study of CD8+ T cells in alopecia areata. The treatment was: oral pan-JAK inhibitor, 5-10 mg twice daily. cDNA serving as the sequencing template came from extracted, reverse transcribed RNA. Method: immunoSEQ multiplex PCR; TCRdb's copy keeps in-frame clones and lacks some. The table includes 150,000 to 200,000 clones, about three fifths detected once. Sequences were derived from CD4+ T cells sorted from blood, sampled at week 24, from a patient treated with tofacitinib. These receptors all stem from a human donor with alopecia areata.

This clone was seen more than once but under ten times. The rearrangement joins TRBV5-1 to TRBJ2-7, with 7 bases identical to TRBD1. Trimming took 3 bases from V and 8 from J; bases not matched to a gene: 8. This CDR3 has 13 amino acids. Germline CDR1 reads SGHRS; CDR2 reads YFSETQ. The CDR3 DNA reads TGCGCCAGCAGCTCGACCGGGACAGAACAGCAGTACTTC. Its protein is CASSSTGTEQQYF.

The chain is built from TRBV30 and TRBJ1-1; perhaps TRBD1 as D (6 bases). The length of the CDR3 is 14 residues. V dropped 4 bases and J dropped 1 base, with 13 bases sitting between them. The germline V gene has CDR1 GTSNPN and CDR2 SVGIG (reference sequence). The CDR3 bases are TGTGCCTGGACGGACAGTTTTGGGAACACTGAAGCTTTCTTT. Translation: CAWTDSFGNTEAFF.

This clone has just a few counts. The chain combines TRBV15 with TRBJ2-1, with D uncertain. V was pared by 5 bases and J by 9 bases, with 11 bases between. Germline V lookup: CDR1 LNHNV, CDR2 YYDKDF (reference sequence). This CDR3 contains 12 residues. Here the CDR3 DNA reads TGTGCCACCAGCCGTAGAGATAGTGAGCAGTTCTTC. This gives the protein CATSRRDSEQFF.

The rearrangement joins TRBV5-1 to TRBJ1-2; 7 bases match TRBD1. The germline gives CDR1 SGHRS, CDR2 YFSETQ. CDR3 size: 14 residues. Unmatched junction bases numbered 10, after V lost 4 bases and J lost 7 bases. For the CDR3, the DNA is TGCGCCAGCAGCCTAGACAGGACAGGTGGTGGCTACACCTTC. Translating it yields CASSLDRTGGGYTF.

This clone was detected only a few times. V is TRBV7-2 and J is TRBJ2-2, with D possibly being TRBD2 (5 bases). CDR3 length equals 13 residues. Trimming took 5 bases from V and 7 from J, leaving 11 bases between them. The germline CDR1 and CDR2 sequences are SGHTA and FQGNSA. The CDR3 loop reads CASSEGFGGELFF. The CDR3, as DNA: TGTGCCAGCAGCGAGGGATTTGGCGGGGAGCTGTTTTTT.

This chain uses TRBV5-1 with TRBJ2-7, with TRBD1 as a possible D gene (5 bases). The CDR3 consists of 13 residues. The ends were cut back, 4 bases at V and 4 bases at J, with 12 bases in the middle. The germline V gene has CDR1 SGHRS and CDR2 YFSETQ. CDR3: CASSPSQGYEQYF. In DNA, the CDR3 is TGCGCCAGCAGCCCGAGCCAGGGATACGAGCAGTACTTC.

This clone was counted between two and nine times. CDR3 protein: CSVEENNYEQYF. The CDR3, as DNA: TGCAGCGTTGAAGAAAATAACTACGAGCAGTACTTC. This sequence joins TRBV29-1 and TRBJ2-7, with D uncertain. Per germline, CDR1 SQVTM and CDR2 ANQGSEA. V gave up 0 bases and J gave up 3 bases, with 6 bases separating them. The CDR3 has 12 residues.

In this sample, this clone turned up a few times. Other DNA variants within this sample encode the same CDR3. The chain uses TRBV5-1 and TRBJ1-1; D gene uncertain. V was pared by 0 bases and J by 1 base, with 7 bases between. The CDR3 runs to 14 residues. The germline CDR1 and CDR2 sequences are SGHRS and YFSETQ. CDR3 protein: CASSLAGQNTEAFF. The CDR3 nucleotides read TGCGCCAGCAGCTTGGCCGGCCAGAACACTGAAGCTTTCTTT.

V gene TRBV2 combines with J gene TRBJ1-5; D is unresolved. The germline CDR1 and CDR2 sequences are SNHLY and FYNNEI. This CDR3 has 14 residues. V shed 7 bases and J shed 2 bases, with 12 bases lying between them. CDR3 in DNA: TGTGCCAGCAAGACTTGGGGAGGCAATCAGCCCCAGCATTTT. Translated: CASKTWGGNQPQHF.

Many counts were recorded for this clone. This sequence joins TRBV7-9 and TRBJ1-4; no firm D call. Looked up from germline, CDR1 is SEHNR and CDR2 is FQNEAQ (reference sequence). The CDR3 covers 14 residues. V shed 5 bases and J shed 0 bases, with 7 bases lying between them. The CDR3 is CASSTHPTNEKLFF. CDR3 bases: TGTGCCAGCAGCACTCACCCAACTAATGAAAAACTGTTTTTT.

This chain uses TRBV7-3 with TRBJ1-6; D is perhaps TRBD1 (6 bases). In germline, CDR1 is SGHTA, CDR2 FQGTGA. The CDR3 covers 17 residues. The V and J ends lost 2 bases and 9 bases respectively, with 20 bases between them. The CDR3 is CASSLQGGPTGGSPLHF. CDR3 DNA: TGTGCCAGCAGCTTACAAGGGGGACCCACTGGGGGTTCACCCCTCCACTTT. Complete variable domain (other parts from reference TRBV7-3 and TRBJ1-6): GAGVSQTPSNKVTEKGKYVELRCDPISGHTALYWYRQSLGQGPEFLIYFQGTGAADDSGLPNDRFFAVRPEGSVSTLKIQRTERGDSAVYLCASSLQGGPTGGSPLHFGNGTRLTVT.

CDR3 in DNA: TGCGCCAGCAGTTTCGGAAGGGACAGGGGGAAGATGGAGACAGATACGCAGTATTTT. This encodes CASSFGRDRGKMETDTQYF. The chain uses TRBV5-1 and TRBJ2-3, with 11 bases matching TRBD1. Germline CDR1 is SGHRS and CDR2 is YFSETQ. This CDR3 has 19 residues. With V trimmed by 5 bases and J by 3 bases, 17 bases remained unmatched. The full variable domain, in which reference TRBV5-1 and TRBJ2-3 provide the parts outside the CDR3, is KAGVTQTPRYLIKTRGQQVTLSCSPISGHRSVSWYQQTPGQGLQFLFEYFSETQRNKGNFPGRFSGRQFSNSRSEMNVSTLELGDSALYLCASSFGRDRGKMETDTQYFGPGTRLTVL.

With regard to this clone: At one end the junction does not follow the germline gene, possibly because of a read error. Other DNA sequences from this sample encode an identical CDR3 as well. The CDR3, as DNA: TGTGCCAGTAGCTTATTCCGAGGCAGGTGGGACGGCTACACCTTC. Protein sequence: CASSLFRGRWDGYTF. V is TRBV7-2 and J is TRBJ1-2; tentatively, D is TRBD1 (5 bases). CDR1 is SGHTA and CDR2 is FQGNSA in the germline V gene. CDR3 length: 15 amino acids.

The table lists this clone with a count of one. V and J are TRBV29-1 and TRBJ1-1; D remains unclear. This CDR3 has 12 amino acids. Germline V gene lookup returns CDR1 SQVTM and CDR2 ANQGSEA. The germline V and J ends were trimmed by 5 bases and 0 bases, with 7 bases remaining between them. CDR3 nucleotide sequence: TGCAGCGTTTTGAACATGAACACTGAAGCTTTCTTT. It codes for CSVLNMNTEAFF.

The rearrangement links TRBV15 to TRBJ2-1; tentative D call: TRBD1 (6 bases). V was shortened by 5 bases and J by 2 bases, with 10 bases between the two germline ends. The CDR3 runs 14 residues. The germline V gene encodes CDR1 LNHNV and CDR2 YYDKDF (reference sequence). The CDR3 DNA sequence: TGTGCCACCAGCCCCAAGGGGGCCTACAATGAGCAGTTCTTC. Protein: CATSPKGAYNEQFF.

The chain joins TRBV30 to TRBJ2-1; TRBD1 matches 9 bases. Germline V CDR1 and CDR2: GTSNPN, SVGIG (reference sequence). The CDR3 runs to 15 residues. V shed 2 bases and J 6 bases; nucleotides not matched to a gene: 8. CDR3 region: CAWSRGQGPRNEQFF. CDR3 bases: TGTGCCTGGAGTAGGGGACAGGGTCCTCGCAATGAGCAGTTCTTC.

V gene TRBV29-1 combines with J gene TRBJ1-1, with D tentatively TRBD1 (5 bases). The V gene lost 1 base and the J gene lost 1 base, with 7 bases spanning the gap. The CDR3 spans 13 residues. Germline V lookup: CDR1 SQVTM, CDR2 ANQGSEA. CDR3 bases: TGCAGCGTTGAAGCCGGACAGAACACTGAAGCTTTCTTT. This translates into CSVEAGQNTEAFF.

This chain uses TRBV7-9 with TRBJ1-4; D is perhaps TRBD1 (6 bases). CDR1 and CDR2 (germline): SEHNR, FQNEAQ (reference sequence). Trimming cost V 0 bases and J 2 bases, with 10 bases left between them. This CDR3 is 16 amino acids long. In nucleotides, the CDR3 is TGTGCCAGCAGCTTAGCCCACGGGGGCACTAATGAAAAACTGTTTTTT. This codes for CASSLAHGGTNEKLFF.

The chain has TRBV7-3 and TRBJ2-5, with 9 bases matching TRBD2. The CDR3 extends over 13 amino acids. The V gene end was trimmed by 5 bases and the J gene end by 5 bases; junction bases not matched to a gene: 3. Germline-derived CDR1 and CDR2 are SGHTA and FQGTGA. The CDR3 reads CASSPTSGETQYF. Here the CDR3 DNA reads TGTGCCAGCAGCCCCACTAGCGGGGAGACCCAGTACTTC.

The V gene is TRBV27, the J gene TRBJ2-7; no clear D gene. The CDR3 has 14 residues. Germline lookup yields CDR1 MNHEY and CDR2 SMNVEV (reference sequence). The ends were cut back, 5 bases at V and 0 bases at J, with 11 bases in the middle. The DNA of the CDR3 is TGTGCCAGCAGTACTACCCGTAGCTCCTACGAGCAGTACTTC. Its protein product is CASSTTRSSYEQYF.

CDR3 sequence (DNA): TGTGCCAGCAGCCAGCCTTCGGGCCTCTTAGCCAAAAACATTCAGTACTTC. This encodes CASSQPSGLLAKNIQYF. The chain employs TRBV11-2 and TRBJ2-4, with unresolved D. CDR1 is SGHAT and CDR2 is FQNNGV in the germline V gene. The germline V and J ends were trimmed by 5 bases and 0 bases, with 17 bases remaining between them. The CDR3 runs 17 residues. Based on the CDR3 plus reference TRBV11-2 and TRBJ2-4, the full variable domain is EAGVAQSPRYKIIEKRQSVAFWCNPISGHATLYWYQQILGQGPKLLIQFQNNGVVDDSQLPKDRFSAERLKGVDSTLKIQPAKLEDSAVYLCASSQPSGLLAKNIQYFGAGTRLSVL.

The V and J genes are TRBV6-1 and TRBJ2-2, with D possibly TRBD2 on 5 matching bases. The CDR3 runs 13 residues. The V gene's germline CDR1 is MNHNS and CDR2 SASEGT. Trimming removed 2 bases at V and 7 bases at J, with 8 bases between. CDR3 loop: CASSERGGGELFF. The DNA for the CDR3 is TGTGCCAGCAGTGAAAGAGGAGGCGGGGAGCTGTTTTTT.

The chain employs TRBV29-1 and TRBJ1-1, with 8 bases fitting TRBD1. The germline V gene encodes CDR1 SQVTM and CDR2 ANQGSEA. There are 12 residues in the CDR3. The V segment lost 5 bases and the J segment 11 bases; nucleotides outside the gene matches: 10. The CDR3 region is CSVLTDRAGAFF. The CDR3 DNA follows: TGCAGCGTTTTAACGGACAGGGCGGGGGCTTTCTTT.

V gene TRBV5-1 combines with J gene TRBJ2-7; D might be TRBD1 (5 bases). The CDR3 spans 14 residues. Between the trimmed V and J ends, which lost 2 bases and 1 base, there was a span of 10 bases. Germline-derived CDR1 and CDR2 are SGHRS and YFSETQ. In DNA, the CDR3 is TGCGCCAGCAGCTTAGACCGACAGTCCTACGAGCAGTACTTC. The encoded protein is CASSLDRQSYEQYF.